This is a list of T cell receptor beta chains from one sample in a study of blood T cell repertoires in COVID-19. The assay was immunoSEQ multiplex PCR, and TCRdb's table has in-frame clones only and misses some. This table holds roughly 410,000 clones, 89% found once. The sequenced sample consisted of peripheral blood. These receptors originate from a woman aged 40 to 55 with COVID-19, enrolled during active disease. CDR3s include the opening cysteine and the closing phenylalanine or tryptophan. D genes are given only for firm matches. Expanded clones are given a class, and other clones once, few, many or no size at all.

j_call d_call clone_size v_call cdr3_nt cdr3_aa
TRBJ1-2 TRBD1 once TRBV4-3 TGCGCCAGCAGCCAGGGGCGTGGGACAGGGTTCTATGGCTACACCTTC CASSQGRGTGFYGYTF
TRBJ1-4 . . TRBV28 TGTGCCAGCAGCCCCAGGGTTGAAAAACTGTTTTTT CASSPRVEKLFF
TRBJ1-5 TRBD1 . TRBV23-1 TGCGCCAGCACTAACAATAGGCCCCTGGGACAGGCCCAGCATTTT CASTNNRPLGQAQHF
TRBJ1-5 TRBD1 . TRBV19 TGTGCCAGTAGTAAACAGGGGTCGGGCAATCAGCCCCAGCATTTT CASSKQGSGNQPQHF
TRBJ2-3 TRBD2 . TRBV9 TGTGCCAGCAGCGTTCGAGGACTAGCGGAGCAGGTGAGGGATACGCAGTATTTT CASSVRGLAEQVRDTQYF
TRBJ1-1 . once TRBV18 TGTGCCAGCTCACCAGAATTAATGACAGGTTTCCTGAACACTGAAGCTTTCTTT CASSPELMTGFLNTEAFF
TRBJ2-2 . . TRBV27 TGTGCCAGCAGTTTGAGGTCCCTCCACACCGGGGAGCTGTTTTTT CASSLRSLHTGELFF
TRBJ2-7 TRBD1 once TRBV13 TGTGCCAGCAGCTTAAAAGCCGGGACAGGGGAAAGCTACGAGCAGTACTTC CASSLKAGTGESYEQYF
TRBJ1-2 TRBD1 . TRBV27 TGTGCCAGCAGTACTCATGGACAGGGGGATGGCTACACCTTC CASSTHGQGDGYTF
TRBJ2-1 TRBD2 . TRBV7-9 TGTGCCAGCAGCCCGTATAAAATGGGACTATCCTACAATGAGCAGTTCTTC CASSPYKMGLSYNEQFF
TRBJ1-1 . . TRBV27 TGTGCCAGCAGTACCGGGGGGGCTTGGGGTGAAGCTTTCTTT CASSTGGAWGEAFF